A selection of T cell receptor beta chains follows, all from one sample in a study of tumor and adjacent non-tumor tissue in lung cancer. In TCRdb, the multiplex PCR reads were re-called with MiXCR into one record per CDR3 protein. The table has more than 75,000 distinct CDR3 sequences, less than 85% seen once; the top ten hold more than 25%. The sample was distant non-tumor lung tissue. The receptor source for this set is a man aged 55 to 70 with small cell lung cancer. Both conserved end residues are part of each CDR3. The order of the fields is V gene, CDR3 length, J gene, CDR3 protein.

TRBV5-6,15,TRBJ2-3,CASSLGQTNTDTQYF
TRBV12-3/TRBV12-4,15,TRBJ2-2,CASSMAEAPTGELFF
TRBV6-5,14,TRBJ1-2,CASSRLSGINGYTF
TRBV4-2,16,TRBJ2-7,CVSSQDWGAYSYEQYF
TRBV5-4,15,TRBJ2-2,CASSVGRVNTGVLFF
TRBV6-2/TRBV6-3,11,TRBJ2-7,CVSSQPGERYF
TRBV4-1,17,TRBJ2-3,CASGISGSLAGLDTQYF
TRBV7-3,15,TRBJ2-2,CTSSLYQGRTGELFF
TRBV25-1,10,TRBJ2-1,CASRHGEQFF
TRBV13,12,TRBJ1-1,CARSAGNTEALF
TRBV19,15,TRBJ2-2,CASRELGLDTGELFF
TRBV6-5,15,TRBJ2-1,CASSYSGGVSSDQFF
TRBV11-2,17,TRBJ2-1,CASSLVTAQSSYNERFF
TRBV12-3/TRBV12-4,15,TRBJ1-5,CASTKTGSGNQPQHF
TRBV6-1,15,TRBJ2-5,CASSTGLVGTETQYF
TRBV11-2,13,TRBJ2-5,CAISFNSKETQYF
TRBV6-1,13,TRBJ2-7,CANGGELPYEQYF
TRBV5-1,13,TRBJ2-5,CASKRGFQETQYF
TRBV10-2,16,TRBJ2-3,CASSSTGLAGVGTQYF
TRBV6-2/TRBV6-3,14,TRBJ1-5,CASSYVYSYQPQHF
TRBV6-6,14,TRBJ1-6,CACSTVVSNSPLHF
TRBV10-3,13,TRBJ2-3,CAIRAESTDTQYF
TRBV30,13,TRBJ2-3,CASSLFDTDTQYF
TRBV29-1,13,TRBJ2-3,CSIATGMADTQYF
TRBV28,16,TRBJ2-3,CASSRGQDLRTDKEYF
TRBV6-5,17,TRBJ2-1,CASSYSIWRLAHNDQFF
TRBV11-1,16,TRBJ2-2,CASSSSDRVDTGELFF
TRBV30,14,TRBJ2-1,CVWSKLFPHDEQFF
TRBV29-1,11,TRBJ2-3,CSVDSTDTQYF
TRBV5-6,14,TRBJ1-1,CASSLGQLIIEAFF
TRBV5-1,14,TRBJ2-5,CASSGDGLQEIQYF
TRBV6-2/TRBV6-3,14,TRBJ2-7,CAIKIAGAHMERYF
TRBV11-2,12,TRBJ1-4,CAIACRVEKLFF
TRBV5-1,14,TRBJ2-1,CASSGGKYYNEQFF
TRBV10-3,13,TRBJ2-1,CAATSGSVDEQFF
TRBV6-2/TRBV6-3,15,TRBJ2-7,CASRSAGVKSYEQYF
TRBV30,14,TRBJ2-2,CAWSPPGTSGDPFF
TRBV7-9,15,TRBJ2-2,CASSFPAELTGELFF
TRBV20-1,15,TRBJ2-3,CSDMGLACSTDTQYF
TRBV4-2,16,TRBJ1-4,CASSQLLSAAAEKLFF
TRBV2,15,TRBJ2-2,CATQTGTRRTGELFF
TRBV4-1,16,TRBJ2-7,CASSPEVAGGPREQYF
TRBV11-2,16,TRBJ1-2,CASSLDRVWAGRDYTF